This T cell receptor beta chain was observed in a study of T cells after yellow fever vaccination. Overall study results and limits: Contaminating bulk clonotypes could be abundant in FACS-sorted repertoires. Researchers report a weaker secondary response that nonetheless peaked faster, day 5 versus 15.

As to this clonotype: As yet, its antigen is unknown.

TCRdb processed the 5' RACE reads anew with MiXCR; each CDR3 protein has one entry. The data hold about 340,000 distinct CDR3 sequences, with approximately 9% observed a single time. The CDR3 runs to 15 residues. V lost 1 base to trimming and J lost 5 bases; unmatched junction nucleotides: 5. The germline gives CDR1 SGHNT, CDR2 YYREEE (reference sequence). The V and J genes are TRBV5-4 and TRBJ2-1, with 8 bases lining up with TRBD2. This sequence originates from a man between 18 and 35 years old who received the YFV17D yellow fever vaccine. Sequenced material: PBMCs, taken on the day of the first yellow fever vaccination. CDR3: CASSLWRGVHNEQFF. The CDR3 coding sequence is TGTGCCAGCAGCTTGTGGCGGGGGGTGCACAATGAGCAGTTCTTC.